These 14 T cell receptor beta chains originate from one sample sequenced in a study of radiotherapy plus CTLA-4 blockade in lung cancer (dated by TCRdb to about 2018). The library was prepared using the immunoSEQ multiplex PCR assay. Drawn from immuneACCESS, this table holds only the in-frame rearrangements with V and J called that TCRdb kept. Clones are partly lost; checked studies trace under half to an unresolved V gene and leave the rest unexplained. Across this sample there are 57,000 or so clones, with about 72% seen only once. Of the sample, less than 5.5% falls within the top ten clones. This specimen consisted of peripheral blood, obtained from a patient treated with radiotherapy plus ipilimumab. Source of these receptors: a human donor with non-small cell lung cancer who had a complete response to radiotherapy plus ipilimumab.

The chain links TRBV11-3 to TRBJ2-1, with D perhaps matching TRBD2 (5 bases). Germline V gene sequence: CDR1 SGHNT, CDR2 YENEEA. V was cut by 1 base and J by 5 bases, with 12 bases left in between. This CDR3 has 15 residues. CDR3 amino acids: CASSLGIAINNEQFF. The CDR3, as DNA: TGTGCCAGCAGCTTAGGGATAGCGATAAACAATGAGCAGTTCTTC.

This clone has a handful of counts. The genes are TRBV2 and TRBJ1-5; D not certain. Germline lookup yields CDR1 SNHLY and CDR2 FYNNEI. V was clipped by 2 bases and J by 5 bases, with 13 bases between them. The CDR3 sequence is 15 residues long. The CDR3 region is CASSENPSLDQPQHF. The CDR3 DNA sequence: TGTGCCAGCAGTGAAAACCCGTCGTTAGATCAGCCCCAGCATTTT.

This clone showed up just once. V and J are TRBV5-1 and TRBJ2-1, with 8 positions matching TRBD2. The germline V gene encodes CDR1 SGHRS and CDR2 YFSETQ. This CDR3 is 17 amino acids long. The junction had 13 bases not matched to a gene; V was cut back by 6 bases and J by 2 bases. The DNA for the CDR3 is TGCGCCAGCACCCCACGGGGTAGCGGGGACACCTACAATGAGCAGTTCTTC. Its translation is CASTPRGSGDTYNEQFF.

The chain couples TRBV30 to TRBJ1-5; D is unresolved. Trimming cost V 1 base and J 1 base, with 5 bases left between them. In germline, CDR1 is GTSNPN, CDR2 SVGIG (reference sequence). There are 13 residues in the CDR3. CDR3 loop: CAWSDKSNQPQHF. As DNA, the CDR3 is TGTGCCTGGAGTGACAAGAGCAATCAGCCCCAGCATTTT.

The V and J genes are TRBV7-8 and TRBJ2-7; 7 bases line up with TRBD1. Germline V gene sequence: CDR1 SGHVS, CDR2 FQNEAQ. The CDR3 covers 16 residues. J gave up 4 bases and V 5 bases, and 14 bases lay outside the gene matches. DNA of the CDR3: TGTGCCAGCAGCAGGGAACAGGGGTATTCGGGTTACGAGCAGTACTTC. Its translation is CASSREQGYSGYEQYF.

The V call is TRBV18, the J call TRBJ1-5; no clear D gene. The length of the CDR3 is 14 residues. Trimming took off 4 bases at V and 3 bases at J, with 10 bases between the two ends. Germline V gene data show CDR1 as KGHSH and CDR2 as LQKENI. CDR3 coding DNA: TGTGCCAGCTCACTTACGCAGTCCAATCAGCCCCAGCATTTT. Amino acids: CASSLTQSNQPQHF.

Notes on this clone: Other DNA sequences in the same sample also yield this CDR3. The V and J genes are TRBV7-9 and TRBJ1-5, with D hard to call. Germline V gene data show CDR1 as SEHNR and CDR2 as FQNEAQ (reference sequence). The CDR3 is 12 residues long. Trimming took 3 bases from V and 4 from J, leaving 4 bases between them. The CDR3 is CASSFLNQPQHF. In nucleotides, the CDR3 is TGTGCCAGCAGCTTCTTAAATCAGCCCCAGCATTTT.

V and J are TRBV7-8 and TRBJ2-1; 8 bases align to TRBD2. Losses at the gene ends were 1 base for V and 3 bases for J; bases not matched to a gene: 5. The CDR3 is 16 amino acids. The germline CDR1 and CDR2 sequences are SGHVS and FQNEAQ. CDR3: CASSLGRLALYNEQFF. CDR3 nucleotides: TGTGCCAGCAGCTTAGGGAGACTAGCGCTCTACAATGAGCAGTTCTTC.

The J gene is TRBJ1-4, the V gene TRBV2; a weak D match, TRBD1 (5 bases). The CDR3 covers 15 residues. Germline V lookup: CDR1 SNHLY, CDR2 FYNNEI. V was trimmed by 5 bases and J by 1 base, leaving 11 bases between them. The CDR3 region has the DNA TGTGCCAGCAGTTCCCCAGGGTTAACTAATGAAAAACTGTTTTTT. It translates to CASSSPGLTNEKLFF.

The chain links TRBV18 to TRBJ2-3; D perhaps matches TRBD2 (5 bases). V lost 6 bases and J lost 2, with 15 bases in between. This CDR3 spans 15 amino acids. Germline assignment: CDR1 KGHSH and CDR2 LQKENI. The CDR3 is CASSPLSRDTDTQYF. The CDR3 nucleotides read TGTGCCAGCTCCCCGCTTTCCCGGGACACAGATACGCAGTATTTT. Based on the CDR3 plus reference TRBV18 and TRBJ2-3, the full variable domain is NAGVMQNPRHLVRRRGQEARLRCSPMKGHSHVYWYRQLPEEGLKFMVYLQKENIIDESGMPKERFSAEFPKEGPSILRIQQVVRGDSAAYFCASSPLSRDTDTQYFGPGTRLTVL.

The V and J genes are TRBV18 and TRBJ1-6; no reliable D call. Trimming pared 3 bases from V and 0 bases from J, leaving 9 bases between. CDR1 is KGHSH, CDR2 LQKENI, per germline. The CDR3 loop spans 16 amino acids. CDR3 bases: TGTGCCAGCTCACCTAACGAGGGCTCCTATAATTCACCCCTCCACTTT. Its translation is CASSPNEGSYNSPLHF.

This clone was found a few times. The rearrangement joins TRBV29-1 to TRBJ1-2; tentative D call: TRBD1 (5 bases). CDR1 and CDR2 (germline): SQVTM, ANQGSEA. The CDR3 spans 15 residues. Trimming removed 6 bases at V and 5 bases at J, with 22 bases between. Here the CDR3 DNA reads TGCAGCGTCGCTACGGCCGGGGGAAAATGGTATGGCTACACCTTC. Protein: CSVATAGGKWYGYTF.

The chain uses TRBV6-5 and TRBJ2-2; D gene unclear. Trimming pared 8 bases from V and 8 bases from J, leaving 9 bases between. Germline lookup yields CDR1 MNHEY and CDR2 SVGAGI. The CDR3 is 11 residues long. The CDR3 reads CASSHGGELFF. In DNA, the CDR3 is TGTGCCAGCTCACACGGAGGGGAGCTGTTTTTT.

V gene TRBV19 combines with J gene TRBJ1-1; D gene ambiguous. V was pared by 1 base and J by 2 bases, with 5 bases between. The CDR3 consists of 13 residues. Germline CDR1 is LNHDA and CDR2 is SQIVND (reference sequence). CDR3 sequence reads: CASSIVRNTEAFF. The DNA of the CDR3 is TGTGCCAGTAGTATAGTCCGAAACACTGAAGCTTTCTTT.